The 21 T cell receptor beta chains reported below all come from one sample, sequenced in a study of shared clonotypes between healthy human individuals. The table came from immunoSEQ multiplex PCR; TCRdb's copy has only in-frame clones and leaves some out. The sample holds approximately 720,000 clones, less than 80% seen once. Sequencing input: memory CD4+ T cells sorted from blood. Noted subset: CD45RA-negative fraction. These receptors originate from a woman in her 30s in good health.

This clone has just a few counts. The rearrangement links TRBV5-4 to TRBJ2-1; TRBD1 or TRBD2 may be the D gene (7 bases each). Germline loops: CDR1 SGHNT, CDR2 YYREEE (reference sequence). Trimming pared 3 bases from V and 7 bases from J, leaving 17 bases between. CDR3 length: 15 residues. CDR3 in amino acids: CASSWGGTVENEQFF. Here the CDR3 DNA reads TGTGCCAGCAGCTGGGGGGGGACAGTCGAGAATGAGCAGTTCTTC.

Ten or more counts support this clone. The gene calls are TRBV30 and TRBJ2-5; 8 bases map to TRBD1. The germline gives CDR1 GTSNPN, CDR2 SVGIG (reference sequence). V lost 6 bases and J lost 5; bases outside the gene matches: 2. The CDR3 runs to 11 residues. CDR3 loop: CACQGAETQYF. In DNA, the CDR3 is TGTGCCTGTCAGGGGGCTGAGACCCAGTACTTC.

This clone showed up just once. This chain links TRBV7-3 with TRBJ1-6; D not resolved. The CDR3 sequence is 14 residues long. Germline CDR1 is SGHTA and CDR2 is FQGTGA. Trimming took off 5 bases at V and 6 bases at J, with 11 bases between the two ends. The CDR3 loop reads CASSGGSSNSPLHF. The CDR3 DNA follows: TGTGCCAGCAGCGGAGGGTCGTCTAATTCACCCCTCCACTTT.

This chain uses TRBV2 with TRBJ2-1; 9 nucleotides align to TRBD2. The CDR3 contains 15 residues. Germline CDR1 SNHLY, CDR2 FYNNEI. Losses at the gene ends were 8 bases for V and 0 bases for J; bases not matched to a gene: 5. CDR3 sequence (DNA): TGTGCCAGCTTCGTTAGCGGGAGCTCCTACAATGAGCAGTTCTTC. Its translation is CASFVSGSSYNEQFF.

This chain uses TRBV19 with TRBJ1-1; no firm D call. CDR1 is LNHDA, CDR2 SQIVND, per germline (reference sequence). CDR3 length equals 14 residues. V lost 2 bases, J lost 1 base, and 8 bases lay in between. For the CDR3, the DNA is TGTGCCAGTAGTATAAACGGAGGGAACACTGAAGCTTTCTTT. It codes for CASSINGGNTEAFF.

Only one count was recorded for this clone. This chain connects TRBV27 to TRBJ2-5; tentatively, D is TRBD2 (6 bases). The germline gives CDR1 MNHEY, CDR2 SMNVEV (reference sequence). Trimming removed 2 bases from V and 4 bases from J, with 11 bases in between. This CDR3 comprises 14 residues. CDR3 nucleotides: TGTGCCAGCAGTTTAGTCGGGAGAGGAGAGACCCAGTACTTC. Protein sequence: CASSLVGRGETQYF.

The CDR3 sequence: CASSPNWGYEQYF. Written as DNA, the CDR3 is TGTGCCAGCAGCCCTAACTGGGGTTACGAGCAGTACTTC. The rearrangement joins TRBV7-2 to TRBJ2-7; D is ambiguous. Looked up from germline, CDR1 is SGHTA and CDR2 is FQGNSA. This CDR3 has 13 residues. The V and J ends lost 5 bases and 4 bases respectively, with 12 bases between them. The whole variable domain, filled in from reference TRBV7-2 and TRBJ2-7, reads GAGVSQSPSNKVTEKGKDVELRCDPISGHTALYWYRQSLGQGLEFLIYFQGNSAPDKSGLPSDRFSAERTGGSVSTLTIQRTQQEDSAVYLCASSPNWGYEQYFGPGTRLTVT.

The chain employs TRBV6-5 and TRBJ2-7, with D maybe TRBD1 (6 bases). The CDR3 runs 14 residues. Looked up from germline, CDR1 is MNHEY and CDR2 is SVGAGI. V gave up 6 bases and J gave up 0 bases, with 12 bases separating them. The CDR3 coding sequence is TGTGCCAGCAGCAAATCAGGGGACTCCTACGAGCAGTACTTC. Its translation: CASSKSGDSYEQYF.

CDR3 sequence reads: CASSLALAGGFPYNEQFF. The CDR3 bases are TGTGCCAGCAGCTTAGCGCTGGCGGGAGGTTTCCCGTACAATGAGCAGTTCTTC. The rearrangement uses TRBV7-9 and TRBJ2-1; 8 bases fit TRBD2. The CDR3 spans 18 residues. V lost 0 bases to trimming and J lost 4 bases; unmatched junction nucleotides: 11. The germline V gene has CDR1 SEHNR and CDR2 FQNEAQ (reference sequence).

This clone occurred a few times. This chain links TRBV7-6 with TRBJ2-5; D uncertain. CDR3 length equals 14 residues. The germline CDR1 and CDR2 sequences are SGHVS and FNYEAQ. V was cut by 5 bases and J by 5 bases, with 15 bases left in between. The CDR3 nucleotides read TGTGCCAGCAGCACCCTTACTATGGGGGAGACCCAGTACTTC. Translating gives CASSTLTMGETQYF. Supplemented by reference TRBV7-6 and TRBJ2-5, the full variable domain reads GAGVSQSPRYKVTKRGQDVALRCDPISGHVSLYWYRQALGQGPEFLTYFNYEAQQDKSGLPNDRFSAERPEGSISTLTIQRTEQRDSAMYRCASSTLTMGETQYFGPGTRLLVL.

The chain carries TRBV18 and TRBJ2-5; no reliable D call. The CDR3 consists of 14 residues. V was clipped by 1 base and J by 5 bases, with 11 bases between them. CDR1 and CDR2 from the germline V gene are KGHSH and LQKENI. In DNA form, the CDR3 reads TGTGCCAGCTCACCACGACCAGACGCGGAGACCCAGTACTTC. It translates to CASSPRPDAETQYF.

The chain carries TRBV10-2 and TRBJ2-5; D not certain. The CDR3 is made up of 12 amino acids. The germline V gene has CDR1 WSHSY and CDR2 SAAADI. Between the trimmed V and J ends, which lost 0 bases and 5 bases, there was a span of 4 bases. DNA for the CDR3: TGCGCCAGCAGTGAGTCGTTTGAGACCCAGTACTTC. Its protein product is CASSESFETQYF.

The chain recombines TRBV5-1 with TRBJ2-4, with D maybe TRBD2 (6 bases). The CDR3 consists of 15 residues. CDR1 is SGHRS and CDR2 is YFSETQ in the germline V gene. V lost 3 bases and J 6 bases, leaving 16 bases between the germline ends. The CDR3 nucleotides read TGCGCCAGCAGCTCCGGGCAGGGAGCGGGAAACATTCAGTACTTC. Protein product: CASSSGQGAGNIQYF. Looking up the rest from reference TRBV5-1 and TRBJ2-4 gives the full variable domain: KAGVTQTPRYLIKTRGQQVTLSCSPISGHRSVSWYQQTPGQGLQFLFEYFSETQRNKGNFPGRFSGRQFSNSRSEMNVSTLELGDSALYLCASSSGQGAGNIQYFGAGTRLSVL.

The CDR3 protein is CASSLRDSVTEAFF. DNA of the CDR3: TGTGCCAGCAGTCTCCGGGACAGCGTCACTGAAGCTTTCTTT. The chain has TRBV7-9 and TRBJ1-1; 7 nucleotides line up with TRBD1. Trimming removed 6 bases from V and 4 bases from J; junction bases left unmatched: 8. This CDR3 has 14 amino acids. CDR1 and CDR2 (germline): SEHNR, FQNEAQ (reference sequence).

The sample holds one count of this clone. The chain recombines TRBV5-1 with TRBJ2-1; D is ambiguous. V lost 0 bases, J lost 4 bases, and 5 bases lay in between. Looked up from germline, CDR1 is SGHRS and CDR2 is YFSETQ. This CDR3 spans 13 amino acids. CDR3 coding DNA: TGCGCCAGCAGCTTGGGGGTATACAATGAGCAGTTCTTC. It codes for CASSLGVYNEQFF.

This clone came up a few times. CDR3 in DNA: TGTGCCAGTACCAAGCGTTGGACAGCCCCTCAAGAGACCCAGTACTTC. Translation gives CASTKRWTAPQETQYF. This chain links TRBV19 with TRBJ2-5; tentative D call: TRBD1 (6 bases). This CDR3 region has 16 residues. Trimming pared 7 bases from V and 2 bases from J, leaving 20 bases between. Looked up from germline, CDR1 is LNHDA and CDR2 is SQIVND (reference sequence).

This clone was seen a few times. This chain links TRBV5-5 with TRBJ2-2; D unresolved. With 0 bases removed from V and 0 bases from J, the gap between germline ends came to 12 bases. This CDR3 has 17 amino acids. The V gene's germline CDR1 is SGHKS and CDR2 YYEKEE (reference sequence). The CDR3 here is CASSLAEWSTNTGELFF. Here the CDR3 DNA reads TGTGCCAGCAGCTTGGCCGAGTGGTCGACGAACACCGGGGAGCTGTTTTTT. The full variable domain, its missing parts supplied by reference TRBV5-5 and TRBJ2-2, is DAGVTQSPTHLIKTRGQQVTLRCSPISGHKSVSWYQQVLGQGPQFIFQYYEKEERGRGNFPDRFSARQFPNYSSELNVNALLLGDSALYLCASSLAEWSTNTGELFFGEGSRLTVL.

V and J are TRBV19 and TRBJ2-4; 7 bases align to TRBD1. This CDR3 comprises 16 residues. Germline CDR1 LNHDA, CDR2 SQIVND (reference sequence). J gave up 8 bases and V 3 bases, and 13 bases lay outside the gene matches. The CDR3 sequence: CASSITGTVVGDIQYF. DNA of the CDR3: TGTGCCAGTAGTATTACTGGGACAGTAGTAGGGGACATTCAGTACTTC.

This clone appeared once. This rearrangement joins TRBV19 to TRBJ1-4; 9 bases are a match to TRBD1. The CDR3 spans 17 residues. Germline CDR1 and CDR2: LNHDA and SQIVND (reference sequence). V gave up 7 bases and J gave up 5 bases; unmatched junction bases: 14. The CDR3 loop is CASTGGQGSFVNEKLFF. CDR3 coding DNA: TGTGCCAGTACCGGAGGACAGGGGAGTTTCGTGAATGAAAAACTGTTTTTT.

The chain uses TRBV10-3 and TRBJ1-1; D is unresolved. This CDR3 contains 13 residues. Between the trimmed V and J ends, which lost 3 bases and 1 base, there was a span of 6 bases. CDR1 is ENHRY and CDR2 is SYGVKD in the germline V gene. The CDR3 region is CAISDRQNTEAFF. The CDR3, as DNA: TGTGCCATCAGTGACAGACAGAACACTGAAGCTTTCTTT.

This sequence joins TRBV5-1 and TRBJ2-7; 8 nucleotides line up with TRBD2. CDR1 is SGHRS and CDR2 is YFSETQ in the germline V gene. V trimming: 0 bases; J trimming: 5 bases; junction bases outside the gene matches: 4. The length of the CDR3 is 14 residues. The CDR3, as DNA: TGCGCCAGCAGCTTGGGAGCGGGAGTTGACGAGCAGTACTTC. Its protein product is CASSLGAGVDEQYF.